These T cell receptor beta chains were read from a single sample in a study of control samples from healthy donors and cancer patients. TCRdb keeps only in-frame clones here, not all; method: immunoSEQ multiplex PCR. This sample has just over 90,000 clones, with 70% to 90% found just once. The sequencing input was blood. All receptors derive from a woman between 50 and 59 years old in good health. Both conserved end residues are part of each CDR3. Each record gives: clone size, J gene, D gene, V gene, CDR3 DNA, CDR3 protein. D genes are given only for firm matches. Some rows have no size entry. The others give once, few or many, or a class for an expanded clone.

. TRBJ2-5 . TRBV19 TGTGCCAGTAGTATCCGGGACCTTCAAGAGACCCAGTACTTC CASSIRDLQETQYF
. TRBJ2-5 . TRBV6-5 TGTGCCAGCAGTCCCCTCCTCGGACCAGAGACCCAGTACTTC CASSPLLGPETQYF
. TRBJ2-6 . TRBV5-1 TGCGCCAGCAGCTTGGGGTCGGCAGGGAGAGGGCCTGGGGCCAACGTCCTGACTTTC CASSLGSAGRGPGANVLTF
. TRBJ1-1 . TRBV4-3 TGCGCCAGCAGCCAGGGAGTGAGGGTCGTGGTCACTGAAGCTTTCTTT CASSQGVRVVVTEAFF
. TRBJ1-6 . TRBV6-5 TGTGCCAGCAAACCTTCGAGAGGGGATTCACCCCTCCACTTT CASKPSRGDSPLHF
. TRBJ1-1 . TRBV10-3 TGTGCCATCAGTGAAAGAGTCAGTGAAGCTTTCTTT CAISERVSEAFF
. TRBJ1-2 . TRBV10-3 TGTGCCATCAGTGAGTCGGGGGGGGATGGCTACACCTTC CAISESGGDGYTF
. TRBJ1-2 TRBD1 TRBV19 TGTGCCAGTAGTACTCCCGGGACAGCTCATGATCCCTATGGCTACACCTTC CASSTPGTAHDPYGYTF
. TRBJ2-1 . TRBV7-9 TGTGCCAGCAGCCCACCTGGGGGTAGCGGAAGAGACAATGAGCAGTTCTTC CASSPPGGSGRDNEQFF
. TRBJ1-1 . TRBV7-8 TGTGCCAGCAGCTCAAACGTTTACCACAGGGAAGAGGGGTTCACTGAAGCTTTCTTT CASSSNVYHREEGFTEAFF
few TRBJ1-6 . TRBV5-1 TGCGCCAGCAGCGCCGGGTCGAACTCCTATAATTCACCCCTCCACTTT CASSAGSNSYNSPLHF
. TRBJ2-3 . TRBV14 TGTGCCAGCAGCCAAATTCGCGCCGCCGCCACAGATACGCAGTATTTT CASSQIRAAATDTQYF
. TRBJ1-1 TRBD1 TRBV12-5 TGTGCTAGTAGAAGGACAGGGGACACTGAAGCTTTCTTT CASRRTGDTEAFF
. TRBJ2-1 . TRBV28 TGTGCCAGCCATCTGCTCCGACAGAGCTCCTACAATGAGCAGTTCTTC CASHLLRQSSYNEQFF
. TRBJ2-3 . TRBV6-5 TGTGCCAGCAGCCGGGGCCGGGATACGCAGTATTTT CASSRGRDTQYF
. TRBJ1-3 . TRBV7-9 TGTGCCAGCAGCTTTGACAGGCGTTCTGGAAACACCATATATTTT CASSFDRRSGNTIYF
. TRBJ2-6 . TRBV12-5 TGTGCTAGTGGTTTGGTACTGGTTCCGATAGTCAGGGCGCTCTCTGGGGCCAACGTCCTGACTTTC CASGLVLVPIVRALSGANVLTF
. TRBJ2-7 TRBD1 TRBV29-1 TGCAGCGTTACGACGACCGGGACAGGGGGCAACGAGCAGTACTTC CSVTTTGTGGNEQYF
. TRBJ1-4 . TRBV15 TGTGCCACCAGCAGAAACTCATACGGTGAAAAACTGTTTTTT CATSRNSYGEKLFF
. TRBJ1-4 . TRBV7-2 TGTGCCAGCAGCTTAGGCCCTGATTTAGGAACTAATGAAAAACTGTTTTTT CASSLGPDLGTNEKLFF
. TRBJ2-5 . TRBV6-2/TRBV6-3 TGTGCCAGCAGTTACTCTTCTAGTCTACAAGAGACCCAGTACTTC CASSYSSSLQETQYF
. TRBJ1-4 TRBD1 TRBV7-2 TGTGCCAGCAGCTTAGCTGGGTACAGGGGGCGGACTAATGAAAAACTGTTTTTT CASSLAGYRGRTNEKLFF
. TRBJ2-5 TRBD2 TRBV6-1 TGTGCCAGCAGTGAACTAGCGGGAGGGCCGTTGGAGACCCAGTACTTC CASSELAGGPLETQYF
. TRBJ1-4 . TRBV5-6 TGTGCCAGCAGCTTCCAGGGGAGGAGTGAAAAACTGTTTTTT CASSFQGRSEKLFF
. TRBJ2-5 TRBD1 TRBV19 TGTGCCAGTAGTTCCTACGGGACAGGGAGTGGGATCCAAGAGACCCAGTACTTC CASSSYGTGSGIQETQYF
once TRBJ2-1 TRBD2 TRBV5-4 TGTGCCAGCAGGGGGGGGTCCTACAATGAGCAGTTCTTC CASRGGSYNEQFF
. TRBJ2-2 TRBD1 TRBV29-1 TGCAGCGTTGAATTGGGACAGGGTTTCGCCGGGGAGCTGTTTTTT CSVELGQGFAGELFF
few TRBJ2-7 TRBD1 TRBV11-2 TGTGCCAGCAGCCAATCCTTCCAGGGGGACGAGCAGTACTTC CASSQSFQGDEQYF
. TRBJ1-1 . TRBV20-1 TGCAGTGCTAGTTTCGACGGGAACACTGAAGCTTTCTTT CSASFDGNTEAFF
. TRBJ1-1 . TRBV13 TGTGCCAGCAGTACGGCGGGAGCGAACACTGAAGCTTTCTTT CASSTAGANTEAFF
once TRBJ2-1 . TRBV7-8 TGTGCCAGCAGCTCCCGACAGAGATCGTACGATGAGCAGTTCTTC CASSSRQRSYDEQFF
. TRBJ1-1 . TRBV6-6 TGTGCCAGCAGAGGAACTGGGGTTTTGAACACTGAAGCTTTCTTT CASRGTGVLNTEAFF
. TRBJ2-6 . TRBV27 TGTGCCAGCAGTTCCCCCGGGGGCGGATTGGGTTCTGGGGCCAACGTCCTGACTTTC CASSSPGGGLGSGANVLTF
. TRBJ2-1 . TRBV5-6 TGTGCCAGCAGCTTGGGGTTCTCCTCCTACAATGAGCAGTTCTTC CASSLGFSSYNEQFF
medium-sized TRBJ2-3 TRBD1 TRBV6-4 TGTGCCAGCAGTGACGGACAGGGTGGCACAGATACGCAGTATTTT CASSDGQGGTDTQYF
. TRBJ2-5 . TRBV5-1 TGCGCCAGCAGCTTGGGTGGTTTGGTGACCCAGTACTTC CASSLGGLVTQYF
few TRBJ1-1 . TRBV10-3 TGTGCCATTCAGGCCTCGGTAGACACTGAAGCTTTCTTT CAIQASVDTEAFF
. TRBJ1-4 TRBD1 TRBV3-1/TRBV3-2 TGTGCCAGCAGCCAGGTCGACAGGGGCGGGAAACTGTTTTTT CASSQVDRGGKLFF
. TRBJ2-2 . TRBV3-1/TRBV3-2 TGTGCCAGCAGCCAAAGCCAGGCTAACACCGGGGAGCTGTTTTTT CASSQSQANTGELFF
. TRBJ2-2 . TRBV7-2 TGTGCCAGCAGCTTACGCGGCCCACCCTCCAACACCGGGGAGCTGTTTTTT CASSLRGPPSNTGELFF
. TRBJ2-2 . TRBV16 TGTGCCAGCAGCCAATACGACACCGGGGAGCTGTTTTTT CASSQYDTGELFF
. TRBJ1-5 . TRBV28 TGTGCCAGCAGTTTAGATACAGGGTCGGGTCAGCCCCAGCATTTT CASSLDTGSGQPQHF
. TRBJ2-3 TRBD1 TRBV14 TGTGCCAGCAGCTCCCGGACAGGATGGGATACGCAGTATTTT CASSSRTGWDTQYF
. TRBJ1-2 . TRBV12-3/TRBV12-4 TGTGCCAGCAGTTTGGGCCTCTATGGCTACACCTTC CASSLGLYGYTF
once TRBJ1-2 TRBD1 TRBV28 TGTGCCAGCAGTTCGACAGGGCGTTACACCTTC CASSSTGRYTF
. TRBJ1-2 . TRBV19 TGTGCCAGTAGGGACCTGGGCAGTCCATGGGGTAACTATGGCTACACCTTC CASRDLGSPWGNYGYTF
once TRBJ2-5 . TRBV5-1 TGCGCCAGCGGCCAATCCGGGGGAGGAGGAGAGACCCAGTACTTC CASGQSGGGGETQYF
. TRBJ1-6 TRBD1 TRBV18 TGTGCCAGCTCGCCCGACAGGGGGAATTCACCCCTCCACTTT CASSPDRGNSPLHF